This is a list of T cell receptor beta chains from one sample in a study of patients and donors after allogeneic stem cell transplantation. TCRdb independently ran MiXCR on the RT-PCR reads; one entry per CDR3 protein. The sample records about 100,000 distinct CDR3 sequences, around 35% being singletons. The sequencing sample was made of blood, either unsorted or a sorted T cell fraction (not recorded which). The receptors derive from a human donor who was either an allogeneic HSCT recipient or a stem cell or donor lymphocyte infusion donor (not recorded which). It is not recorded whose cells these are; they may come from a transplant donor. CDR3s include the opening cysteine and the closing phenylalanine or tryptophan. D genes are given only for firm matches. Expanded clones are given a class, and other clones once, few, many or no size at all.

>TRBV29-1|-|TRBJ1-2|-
CSVSLAVQGYGYTF
TGCAGCGTGTCATTAGCTGTACAGGGCTATGGCTACACCTTC
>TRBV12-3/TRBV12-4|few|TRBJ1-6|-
CASSSTRGHSPLHF
TGTGCCAGCAGTTCGACCCGGGGACATTCACCCCTCCACTTT
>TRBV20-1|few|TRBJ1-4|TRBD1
CSALDRVYNEKLFF
TGCAGTGCGCTCGACAGGGTGTATAATGAAAAACTGTTTTTT
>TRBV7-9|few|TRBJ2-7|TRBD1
CASSLERGPSYEQYF
TGTGCCAGCAGCTTAGAGAGGGGGCCTTCCTACGAGCAGTACTTC
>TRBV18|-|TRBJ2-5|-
CASSPPVRETQYF
TGTGCCAGCTCACCACCGGTACGGGAGACCCAGTACTTC
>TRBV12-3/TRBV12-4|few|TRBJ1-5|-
CASSRWVQPQHF
TGTGCCAGCAGTCGTTGGGTTCAGCCCCAGCATTTT
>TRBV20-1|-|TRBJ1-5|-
CSARDGFNQPQHF
TGCAGTGCTAGGGACGGTTTCAATCAGCCCCAGCATTTT
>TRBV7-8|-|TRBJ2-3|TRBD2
CASSLERLAGSDTQYF
TGTGCCAGCAGCTTAGAAAGACTAGCGGGTTCAGATACGCAGTATTTT
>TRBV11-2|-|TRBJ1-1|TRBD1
CASSPGQGVRTEAFF
TGTGCCAGCAGCCCCGGACAGGGGGTAAGGACTGAAGCTTTCTTT
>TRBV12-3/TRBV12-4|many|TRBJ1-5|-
CASSFYGSNQPQHF
TGTGCCAGCAGTTTCTACGGTAGCAATCAGCCCCAGCATTTT
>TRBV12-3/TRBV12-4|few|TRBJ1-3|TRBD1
CASRRDSSGNTIYF
TGTGCCAGCAGGAGGGACAGCTCTGGAAACACCATATATTTT
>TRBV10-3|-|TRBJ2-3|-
CAISGQDRTDTQYF
TGTGCCATCAGTGGACAGGATCGCACAGATACGCAGTATTTT
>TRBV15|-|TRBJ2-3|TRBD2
CATSEAGVIPTDTQYF
TGTGCCACCAGCGAGGCGGGAGTAATACCAACAGATACGCAGTATTTT
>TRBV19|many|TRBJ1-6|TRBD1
CASRDGQGGSPLHF
TGTGCCAGTAGGGACGGACAGGGCGGTTCACCCCTCCACTTT
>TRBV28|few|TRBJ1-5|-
CASNRLSSQPQHF
TGTGCCAGCAATCGATTGTCCAGTCAGCCCCAGCATTTT
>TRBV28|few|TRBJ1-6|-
CASSLRHWSSYNSPLHF
TGTGCCAGCAGTTTAAGACACTGGAGCTCCTATAATTCACCCCTCCACTTT
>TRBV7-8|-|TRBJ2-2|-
CASSAGLVGVWELFF
TGTGCCAGCAGCGCCGGTTTGGTGGGGGTCTGGGAGCTGTTTTTT
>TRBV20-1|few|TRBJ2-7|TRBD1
CSARGQGSFNEQYF
TGCAGTGCTAGAGGACAGGGTTCTTTCAACGAGCAGTACTTC
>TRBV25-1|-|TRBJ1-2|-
CASSEHVGGPFGHTF
TGTGCCAGCAGTGAACATGTGGGGGGGCCATTTGGCCACACCTTC
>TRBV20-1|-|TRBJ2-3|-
CSARADTQYF
TGCAGTGCTAGAGCAGATACGCAGTATTTT
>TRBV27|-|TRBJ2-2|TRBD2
CASSFKLASTGELFF
TGTGCCAGCAGTTTTAAACTAGCGTCTACCGGGGAGCTGTTTTTT
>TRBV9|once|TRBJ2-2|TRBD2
CASSVRSGGTSVSANTGELFF
TGTGCCAGCAGCGTCAGAAGCGGGGGGACTAGTGTCTCCGCGAACACCGGGGAGCTGTTTTTT
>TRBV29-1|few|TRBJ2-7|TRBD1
CSVAGTGGGRYEQYF
TGCAGCGTTGCTGGGACAGGGGGCGGGCGCTACGAGCAGTACTTC
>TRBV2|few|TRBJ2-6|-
CASIERPNSGANVLTF
TGTGCCAGCATAGAGCGACCTAACTCTGGGGCCAACGTCCTGACTTTC
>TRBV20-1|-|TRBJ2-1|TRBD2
CSASSLAATYNEQFF
TGCAGTGCTAGTTCCCTAGCGGCCACTTACAATGAGCAGTTCTTC
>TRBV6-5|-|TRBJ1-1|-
CASSYNRRGFTEAFF
TGTGCCAGCAGTTACAACCGAAGGGGTTTTACTGAAGCTTTCTTT
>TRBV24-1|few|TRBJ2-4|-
CATSESRADIQYF
TGTGCCACCAGTGAATCCAGGGCGGACATTCAGTACTTC
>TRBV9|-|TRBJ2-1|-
CASSVGVGGEQFF
TGTGCCAGCAGCGTAGGAGTTGGGGGTGAGCAGTTCTTC
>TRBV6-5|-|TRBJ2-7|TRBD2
CAAGALAGNLHEQYF
TGTGCCGCGGGCGCACTAGCGGGAAACCTACACGAGCAGTACTTC
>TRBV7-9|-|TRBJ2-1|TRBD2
CASSLLAGVGEQFF
TGTGCCAGCAGCTTACTAGCGGGAGTTGGAGAGCAGTTCTTC
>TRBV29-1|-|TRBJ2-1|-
CSVSDIGAPYNEQFF
TGCAGCGTTTCTGACATCGGGGCTCCCTACAATGAGCAGTTCTTC
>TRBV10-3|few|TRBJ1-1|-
CAISESRPDAEAFF
TGTGCCATCAGTGAGTCACGCCCCGACGCTGAAGCTTTCTTT
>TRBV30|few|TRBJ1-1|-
CAWSAEVNTEAFF
TGTGCCTGGAGTGCGGAGGTTAACACTGAAGCTTTCTTT
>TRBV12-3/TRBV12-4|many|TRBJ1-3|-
CASSPLSGNTIYF
TGTGCCAGCAGCCCCCTCTCTGGAAACACCATATATTTT
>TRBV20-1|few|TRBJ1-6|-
CSAHPRAHNSPLHF
TGCAGTGCGCACCCCCGGGCGCACAATTCACCCCTCCACTTT
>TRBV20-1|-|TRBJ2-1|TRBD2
CSARRLAGVFF
TGCAGTGCTAGAAGACTAGCGGGAGTGTTCTTC
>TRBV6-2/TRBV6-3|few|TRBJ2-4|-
CASSLRQTVAKNIQYF
TGTGCCAGCAGCCTGCGACAGACCGTAGCCAAAAACATTCAGTACTTC
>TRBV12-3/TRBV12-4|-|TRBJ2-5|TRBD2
CASSFPQAGGGGGETQYF
TGTGCCAGCAGTTTTCCCCAAGCGGGAGGAGGGGGGGGAGAGACCCAGTACTTC
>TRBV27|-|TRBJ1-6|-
CASRGRTSSPLHF
TGTGCCAGTAGGGGGAGGACTAGTTCACCCCTCCACTTT
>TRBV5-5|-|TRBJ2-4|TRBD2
CASSFSLGREVGKNIQYF
TGTGCCAGCAGCTTCAGTCTGGGGCGGGAGGTGGGCAAAAACATTCAGTACTTC